This T cell receptor (beta chain) was found in a study of blood T cell dynamics during melanoma immunotherapy. Clones were read by immunoSEQ multiplex PCR, and TCRdb kept only the in-frame ones, dropping some. The sample lists roughly 17,000 clones, approximately 83% occurring once. V lost 4 bases, J lost 3 bases, and 19 bases lay in between. The CDR3 has 16 residues. Germline loops: CDR1 MDHEN, CDR2 SYDVKM. Notes on the study in general: The study could not tell melanoma-specific clones from general immune activation.

For this clone: Its antigen is not known.

The time point was: pre-treatment baseline. This specimen consisted of blood, obtained from a patient treated with checkpoint blockade. The V call is TRBV28, the J call TRBJ2-7, with TRBD1 as a possible D gene (6 bases). The receptor's source is a human donor with melanoma. The CDR3 loop is CASSSNGQPGNYEQYF. The CDR3 bases are TGTGCCAGCAGTTCCAACGGACAGCCGGGGAACTACGAGCAGTACTTC.